This entry concerns a single T cell receptor beta chain. Its antigen is not yet known. No much larger clonotype is one base removed from it; base qualities were not supplied. These data originate in a study of technical replicates of blood from several donors (dated by TCRdb to the late 2010s). Library prep was done by the immunoSEQ multiplex PCR assay. In its TCRdb copy, this immuneACCESS table keeps in-frame sequences only and misses some clones. Where compared with another copy, unresolved V genes explain less than half of these, and the others have no known cause. Across this sample there are 60,000 to 70,000 clones, with 95% to 98% seen only once. The top ten clones comprise approximately 0.17% of the sample. The specimen sequenced was T cells isolated from PBMCs. The TCR originated in a human donor in good health.

The CDR3 reads as follows: CASSLAFAQYF. The nucleotide sequence is TGTGCCAGCAGCTTGGCGTTTGCGCAGTATTTT. The sequence links TRBV5-4 to TRBJ2-3; too little of a D gene remains to name it. Measured from the cysteine to the phenylalanine, the CDR3 is 11 residues long. Just CDR3 DNA is preserved here, 33 bases in frame from base 1. Trimming costs V 0 bases and J 10 bases, and their ends lie 6 bases apart. CDR1 and CDR2, per the germline V gene (reference sequence), are SGHNT and YYREEE. The full variable domain, completed from the reference TRBV5-4 and TRBJ2-3 proteins outside the CDR3, reads ETGVTQSPTHLIKTRGQQVTLRCSSQSGHNTVSWYQQALGQGPQFIFQYYREEENGRGNFPPRFSGLQFPNYSSELNVNALELDDSALYLCASSLAFAQYFGPGTRLTVL.